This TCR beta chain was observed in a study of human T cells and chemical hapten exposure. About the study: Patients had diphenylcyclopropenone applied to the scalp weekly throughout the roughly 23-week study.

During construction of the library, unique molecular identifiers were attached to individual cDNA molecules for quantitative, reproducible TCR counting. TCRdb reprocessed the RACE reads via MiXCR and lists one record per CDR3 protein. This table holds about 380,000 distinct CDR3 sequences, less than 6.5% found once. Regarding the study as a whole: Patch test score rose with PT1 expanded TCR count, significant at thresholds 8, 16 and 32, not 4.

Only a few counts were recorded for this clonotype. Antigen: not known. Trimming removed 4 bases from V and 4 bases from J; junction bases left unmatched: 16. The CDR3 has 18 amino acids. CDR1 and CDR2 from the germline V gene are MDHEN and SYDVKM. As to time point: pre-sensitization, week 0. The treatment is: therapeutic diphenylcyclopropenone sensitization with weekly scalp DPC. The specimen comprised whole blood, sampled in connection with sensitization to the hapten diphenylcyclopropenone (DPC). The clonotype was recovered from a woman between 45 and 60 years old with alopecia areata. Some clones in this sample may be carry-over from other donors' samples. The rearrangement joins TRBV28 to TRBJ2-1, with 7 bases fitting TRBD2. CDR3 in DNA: TGTGCCAGCAGTTCAAACCCCGACGGGCGGGAGAGTTACAATGAGCAGTTCTTC. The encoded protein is CASSSNPDGRESYNEQFF.